The clone carrying this T cell receptor (beta chain) was observed once. Its antigen is undetermined. A much larger clone lies one base from this, so it may be a read error. This entry is derived from a study of shared clonotypes between healthy human individuals. The donors, healthy adults who were HIV-negative, had experienced no recent acute infections or vaccinations. Findings and caveats of the study: Memory subsets generally showed lower estimated richness than naive subsets.

V lost 5 bases to trimming and J lost 5 bases, with 7 bases between them. The CDR3 loop spans 11 amino acids. The V gene's germline CDR1 is LGHNA and CDR2 YNFKEQ. Some clones are missing from TCRdb's copy, which holds only in-frame ones; the method was immunoSEQ multiplex PCR. Of millions of clones in the sample, 85% to 95% are singletons; the top ten hold 0.1% to 0.15%. Sequenced material: naive CD4+ T cells sorted from blood. Documented subset: CD45RA+ positively selected. The rearrangement joins TRBV4-2 to TRBJ2-7; D is ambiguous. The receptor comes from a man between 18 and 29 years old in good health. The CDR3: CASSLANEQYF. The DNA of the CDR3 is TGTGCCAGCAGCTTGGCGAACGAGCAGTACTTC.